This T cell receptor beta chain was obtained from a study of human T cells and chemical hapten exposure. TCRdb reprocessed the RACE reads with MiXCR, giving one entry per CDR3 protein. The sample consists of some 98,000 distinct CDR3 sequences, 10% to 13% of them appearing once. This sample's time point: pre-sensitization, week 0. Treatment defined: therapeutic diphenylcyclopropenone sensitization with weekly scalp DPC. V was pared by 5 bases and J by 4 bases, with 12 bases between. The length of the CDR3 is 15 residues. Germline values: CDR1 SGHTA, CDR2 FQGTGA. This chain joins TRBV7-3 and TRBJ2-6; tentatively, D is TRBD1 (5 bases). The sequence was collected from a woman aged 60 to 75 with alopecia areata. Some clones in this sample may be carry-over from other donors' samples. The sample in question was whole blood, obtained in connection with sensitization to the hapten diphenylcyclopropenone (DPC). The CDR3 DNA is TGTGCCAGCAGCCTAAGCAGGGTCGGGGCCAACGTCCTGACTTTC. Protein sequence: CASSLSRVGANVLTF.